These 15 T cell receptor beta chains were all obtained from the same sample, sequenced in a study of shared clonotypes between healthy human individuals. Repertoires were generated with immunoSEQ multiplex PCR, while TCRdb's copy carries only in-frame clones and drops some. There are about 2.4 million clones in the sample; 93% occur only once, and 0.36% lies in the top ten. Sequenced sample: naive CD4+ T cells from PBMCs. The subset: CD45RA+ positively selected. The receptors shown here come from a young man in good health. Some clones in this sample may be carry-over from other donors' samples.

This rearrangement joins TRBV27 to TRBJ2-1, with a weak D call TRBD1 (6 bases). The CDR3 contains 15 residues. Trimming took 4 bases from V and 0 from J, leaving 10 bases between them. Germline V gene lookup returns CDR1 MNHEY and CDR2 SMNVEV (reference sequence). CDR3 sequence reads: CASSSQGSSYNEQFF. As DNA, the CDR3 is TGTGCCAGCAGTTCGCAGGGGAGCTCCTACAATGAGCAGTTCTTC.

This clone was observed a few times. J is TRBJ1-4 and V is TRBV29-1; 7 positions agree with TRBD1. The germline gives CDR1 SQVTM, CDR2 ANQGSEA. Trimming cost V 4 bases and J 7 bases; bases outside gene matches: 6. The CDR3 consists of 13 residues. The CDR3 loop is CSVASRGSEKLFF. The CDR3 DNA reads TGCAGCGTTGCCAGCAGGGGGTCTGAAAAACTGTTTTTT. Full variable domain (missing parts from reference TRBV29-1 and TRBJ1-4): SAVISQKPSRDICQRGTSLTIQCQVDSQVTMMFWYRQQPGQSLTLIATANQGSEATYESGFVIDKFPISRPNLTFSTLTVSNMSPEDSSIYLCSVASRGSEKLFFGSGTQLSVL.

The CDR3: CASSGLGGGNQPQHF. The CDR3 DNA reads TGTGCCAGCAGCGGGTTAGGAGGGGGCAATCAGCCCCAGCATTTT. J is TRBJ1-5 and V is TRBV2; the D gene is possibly TRBD1 (5 bases). Germline-derived CDR1 and CDR2 are SNHLY and FYNNEI. The CDR3 runs 15 residues. The germline V and J ends were trimmed by 6 bases and 2 bases, with 14 bases remaining between them. The full variable domain, completed using reference TRBV2 and TRBJ1-5, is EPEVTQTPSHQVTQMGQEVILRCVPISNHLYFYWYRQILGQKVEFLVSFYNNEISEKSEIFDDQFSVERPDGSNFTLKIRSTKLEDSAMYFCASSGLGGGNQPQHFGDGTRLSIL.

Turning to this clone: This sample also contains other DNA sequences that code for the same CDR3. This chain uses TRBV5-1 with TRBJ2-6; possibly TRBD2 for D (6 bases). The CDR3 loop spans 15 amino acids. Trimming removed 4 bases from V and 4 bases from J, with 12 bases in between. Germline loops: CDR1 SGHRS, CDR2 YFSETQ. Written as DNA, the CDR3 is TGCGCCAGCAGCCCCGGGGGTACCGGGGCCAACGTCCTGACTTTC. Its protein product is CASSPGGTGANVLTF.

This rearrangement joins TRBV9 to TRBJ2-3; no clear D. The CDR3 contains 13 residues. The germline V gene encodes CDR1 SGDLS and CDR2 YYNGEE. Trimming shortened V by 0 bases and J by 5 bases, and 7 bases separated the two germline ends. As DNA, the CDR3 is TGTGCCAGCAGCGTAGGGTCCCAAGATACGCAGTATTTT. Amino acids: CASSVGSQDTQYF.

This clone was observed a single time. The genes are TRBV13 and TRBJ2-7, with D possibly matching TRBD1 (6 bases). The CDR3 is 16 amino acids. The ends were cut back, 4 bases at V and 1 base at J, with 17 bases in the middle. Per the germline V gene, CDR1 is PRHDT and CDR2 is FYEKMQ (reference sequence). The CDR3 nucleotides are TGTGCCAGCAGCTCCGCGCCCAGACAGGAATCCTACGAGCAGTACTTC. This codes for CASSSAPRQESYEQYF.

This clone was seen just once. V is TRBV5-4 and J is TRBJ2-7, with 10 bases aligning to TRBD2. Unmatched junction bases numbered 9, after V lost 4 bases and J lost 2 bases. The germline CDR1 and CDR2 sequences are SGHNT and YYREEE (reference sequence). The CDR3 is 16 amino acids. CDR3 sequence reads: CASSPDLLAGAYEQYF. In DNA, the CDR3 is TGTGCCAGCAGCCCTGACCTTCTAGCGGGGGCCTACGAGCAGTACTTC.

The chain is built from TRBV7-9 and TRBJ2-5; 13 bases map to TRBD2. With 5 bases clipped from V and 5 bases from J, the junction kept 8 bases outside the gene matches. The length of the CDR3 is 16 residues. CDR1 and CDR2 from the germline V gene are SEHNR and FQNEAQ (reference sequence). In nucleotides, the CDR3 is TGTGCCAGCAGCCGGAGGGGGACTAGCGGGATGGAGACCCAGTACTTC. This codes for CASSRRGTSGMETQYF.

V and J are TRBV7-2 and TRBJ1-2, with 7 positions matching TRBD1. The CDR3 spans 13 residues. The germline V gene has CDR1 SGHTA and CDR2 FQGNSA. Losses at the gene ends were 2 bases for V and 8 bases for J; bases not matched to a gene: 5. CDR3 protein: CASSLTGEGGYTF. CDR3 sequence (DNA): TGTGCCAGCAGCTTAACAGGGGAGGGCGGCTACACCTTC.

The V call is TRBV4-3, the J call TRBJ2-1, with 8 positions matching TRBD2. The length of the CDR3 is 18 residues. After removal of 0 bases from V and 2 bases from J, the junction contained 9 bases not matched to a gene. Germline V gene sequence: CDR1 LGHNA, CDR2 YSLEER. The CDR3 region is CASSQDTSGRAPYNEQFF. CDR3 DNA sequence: TGCGCCAGCAGCCAAGATACCAGCGGGAGAGCCCCCTACAATGAGCAGTTCTTC.

The V gene is TRBV5-1, the J gene TRBJ1-3; TRBD1 is a possible D gene (6 bases). V lost 1 base and J 6 bases, leaving 14 bases between the germline ends. CDR1 and CDR2 from the germline V gene are SGHRS and YFSETQ. This CDR3 has 15 amino acids. The CDR3 DNA reads as TGCGCCAGCAGCTTGATCGGGGGCGAAGAAAACACCATATATTTT. This encodes CASSLIGGEENTIYF.

This CDR3 is CASSTTSGSYNEQFF. The DNA for the CDR3 is TGTGCCAGCAGTACTACGTCGGGCTCCTACAATGAGCAGTTCTTC. The chain joins TRBV5-5 to TRBJ2-1, with D uncertain. V was shortened by 5 bases and J by 0 bases, with 12 bases between the two germline ends. The CDR3 is 15 amino acids. Germline V gene lookup returns CDR1 SGHKS and CDR2 YYEKEE (reference sequence).

Of note for this clone: Other DNA sequences in this sample translate to the same CDR3. The chain links TRBV11-2 to TRBJ2-3; 8 bases align to TRBD2. The CDR3 loop spans 14 amino acids. V lost 3 bases to trimming and J lost 3 bases; unmatched junction nucleotides: 2. The V gene's germline CDR1 is SGHAT and CDR2 FQNNGV. The CDR3 loop reads CASSFTSGTDTQYF. The CDR3 DNA follows: TGTGCCAGCAGCTTTACTAGCGGTACAGATACGCAGTATTTT.

The chain couples TRBV5-8 to TRBJ1-4; TRBD1 matches 9 bases. Germline V gene data show CDR1 as SGHTS and CDR2 as YDEGEE. V gave up 4 bases and J gave up 8 bases; unmatched junction bases: 6. The CDR3 runs to 14 residues. The CDR3 here is CASSVPTGGEKLFF. For the CDR3, the DNA is TGTGCCAGCAGCGTTCCGACAGGGGGGGAAAAACTGTTTTTT.

This chain joins TRBV4-3 and TRBJ2-5, with 14 bases identical to TRBD2. Germline trimming cut 2 bases from V and 5 bases from J; bases unmatched to any gene: 13. This CDR3 region has 19 residues. The V gene's germline CDR1 is LGHNA and CDR2 YSLEER. CDR3: CASSQQWGGTSGRGETQYF. The CDR3 nucleotides read TGCGCCAGCAGCCAACAATGGGGGGGGACTAGCGGGAGAGGTGAGACCCAGTACTTC.